This T cell receptor beta chain was sequenced for a study of blood T cell repertoires in COVID-19. The CDR3 has 15 residues. Looked up from germline, CDR1 is SNHLY and CDR2 is FYNNEI. Deletions cut 6 bases from V and 0 bases from J, with 11 bases between. This clone has a handful of counts. TCRdb's table, derived via immunoSEQ multiplex PCR, lists solely in-frame clones and lacks some. The sample lists a few hundred thousand clones, over 75% occurring once. The TCR originated in a woman in her 70s with COVID-19, enrolled during active disease. The sample comprised peripheral blood. The chain is built from TRBV2 and TRBJ2-2; D possibly corresponds to TRBD2 (6 bases). The CDR3: CASSLALANTGELFF. DNA for the CDR3: TGTGCCAGCAGCCTAGCGCTTGCGAACACCGGGGAGCTGTTTTTT.